The 13 T cell receptor beta chains in this list originate from one sample, sequenced in a study of T cell responses to AZD1222 COVID-19 vaccine. Repertoires were generated with immunoSEQ multiplex PCR, while TCRdb's copy carries only in-frame clones and drops some. The repertoire holds about 170,000 clones, with 93% as singletons. The source was peripheral blood, collected on day 0 of AZD1222 vaccination. The receptors derive from an adult in good health.

This chain links TRBV7-2 with TRBJ1-5; D call uncertain. Deletions cut 2 bases from V and 0 bases from J, with 14 bases between. Germline-derived CDR1 and CDR2 are SGHTA and FQGNSA. This CDR3 spans 17 amino acids. The CDR3 reads CASSLYEAGDSNQPQHF. Written as DNA, the CDR3 is TGTGCCAGCAGCTTATACGAGGCTGGGGATAGCAATCAGCCCCAGCATTTT.

The rearrangement uses TRBV5-6 and TRBJ1-4, with D possibly being TRBD1 (6 bases). This CDR3 region has 14 residues. V lost 2 bases, J lost 8 bases, and 13 bases lay in between. Germline V gene lookup returns CDR1 SGHDT and CDR2 YYEEEE. The CDR3 protein is CASSLRGTREKLFF. Written as DNA, the CDR3 is TGTGCCAGCAGCTTACGAGGGACACGAGAAAAACTGTTTTTT.

V is TRBV6-2 or TRBV6-3 and J is TRBJ1-2; D is uncertain. V was clipped by 4 bases and J by 1 base, with 7 bases between them. Germline V gene lookup returns CDR1 MNHEY and CDR2 SVGEGT. The length of the CDR3 is 13 residues. For the CDR3, the DNA is TGTGCCAGCAGTTTTACGGATAACTATGGCTACACCTTC. Its translation: CASSFTDNYGYTF.

The genes are TRBV19 and TRBJ1-5; D is possibly TRBD1 (5 bases). The CDR3 consists of 14 residues. Trimming shortened V by 3 bases and J by 6 bases, and 12 bases separated the two germline ends. Germline V CDR1 and CDR2: LNHDA, SQIVND (reference sequence). Written as DNA, the CDR3 is TGTGCCAGTAGTATCACCAGGGATGGTCAGCCCCAGCATTTT. Amino acid sequence: CASSITRDGQPQHF.

This clone was seen a single time. The chain joins TRBV28 to TRBJ2-5; perhaps TRBD1 as D (8 bases). CDR3 length equals 19 residues. CDR1 and CDR2 (germline): MDHEN, SYDVKM. Trimming removed 4 bases at V and 0 bases at J, with 24 bases between. CDR3 sequence reads: CASSSPLGTGGVYQETQYF. The CDR3, as DNA: TGTGCCAGCAGTTCTCCCCTGGGTACAGGGGGGGTGTACCAAGAGACCCAGTACTTC.

A single count supports this clone. The rearrangement joins TRBV19 to TRBJ1-5; 10 nucleotides align to TRBD1. J gave up 9 bases and V 5 bases, and 10 bases lay outside the gene matches. The V gene's germline CDR1 is LNHDA and CDR2 SQIVND (reference sequence). The CDR3 is 15 amino acids. Here the CDR3 reads CASSSSRQGARPQHF. CDR3 nucleotide sequence: TGTGCCAGTAGTTCCAGCCGACAGGGGGCTCGGCCCCAGCATTTT.

V and J are TRBV6-1 and TRBJ2-7, with 8 bases matching TRBD2. CDR1 and CDR2 from the germline V gene are MNHNS and SASEGT. This CDR3 has 16 residues. The J segment lost 2 bases and the V segment lost 4 bases, leaving 10 bases of the junction unmatched. The CDR3 loop is CASSGGGTSRTYEQYF. CDR3 in DNA: TGTGCCAGCAGTGGGGGGGGGACTAGTAGAACCTACGAGCAGTACTTC.

V is TRBV5-4 and J is TRBJ2-1; weak D call: TRBD2 (6 bases). V was pared by 2 bases and J by 1 base, with 13 bases between. The CDR3 extends over 16 amino acids. Germline V gene sequence: CDR1 SGHNT, CDR2 YYREEE (reference sequence). CDR3 in amino acids: CASSFFRTTSYNEQFF. In DNA, the CDR3 is TGTGCCAGCAGCTTCTTCCGGACTACATCCTACAATGAGCAGTTCTTC.

CDR3 bases: TGTGCCAGCAGCCGCAGGGAGGTTTTTTATGGCTACACCTTC. Translation gives CASSRREVFYGYTF. The chain is built from TRBV2 and TRBJ1-2; possible D gene TRBD1, 5 bases. CDR3 length: 14 residues. Deletions cut 6 bases from V and 5 bases from J, with 16 bases between. Germline V CDR1 and CDR2: SNHLY, FYNNEI.

This clone was seen once. The rearrangement links TRBV4-1 to TRBJ2-6; the D gene is possibly TRBD1 (5 bases). V was shortened by 1 base and J by 3 bases, with 7 bases between the two germline ends. Germline V gives CDR1 MGHRA, CDR2 YSYEKL. The CDR3 is 15 amino acids. Here the CDR3 reads CASSQAGHGANVLTF. CDR3 nucleotides: TGCGCCAGCAGCCAAGCCGGACATGGGGCCAACGTCCTGACTTTC.

This chain joins TRBV12-5 and TRBJ2-7, with 13 positions matching TRBD2. The J segment lost 6 bases and the V segment lost 2 bases, leaving 7 bases of the junction unmatched. Germline V gene lookup returns CDR1 LGHNT and CDR2 FRNRAP. CDR3 length: 16 amino acids. The CDR3 coding sequence is TGTGCTAGTGGTTTGTTTACCGGGACTAGCGGGATCGAGCAGTACTTC. This translates into CASGLFTGTSGIEQYF.

CDR3 DNA: TGTGCCAGCAGTGAATTCGAGGAAACCGGGGAGCTGTTTTTT. This sequence encodes CASSEFEETGELFF. V and J are TRBV25-1 and TRBJ2-2; D unresolved. The CDR3 contains 14 residues. Germline V gives CDR1 MGHDK, CDR2 SYGVNS. Trimming shortened V by 1 base and J by 5 bases, and 8 bases separated the two germline ends. Full variable domain (outside the CDR3, taken from reference TRBV25-1 and TRBJ2-2): EADIYQTPRYLVIGTGKKITLECSQTMGHDKMYWYQQDPGMELHLIHYSYGVNSTEKGDLSSESTVSRIRTEHFPLTLESARPSHTSQYLCASSEFEETGELFFGEGSRLTVL.

The chain has TRBV18 and TRBJ1-4; 7 nucleotides line up with TRBD1. Germline CDR1 is KGHSH and CDR2 is LQKENI. CDR3 size: 16 residues. Losses at the gene ends were 4 bases for V and 3 bases for J; bases not matched to a gene: 8. This chain's CDR3 is CASSQGAGTPNEKLFF. The CDR3 bases are TGTGCCAGCTCACAGGGGGCAGGCACGCCTAATGAAAAACTGTTTTTT.